Listed here are 30 T cell receptor beta chains from one sample, sequenced in a study of control samples from healthy donors and cancer patients. Profiling relied on immunoSEQ multiplex PCR, and the TCRdb table lists in-frame clones only, not all of them. The table lists just under 150,000 clones, 91% of them singletons, with 3.2% in the top ten. Sequenced input: blood. The receptors originated from a man aged 25 to 45 in good health.

The chain links TRBV2 to TRBJ1-2, with 7 bases fitting TRBD1. The CDR3 length is 14 residues. From germline, CDR1 is SNHLY and CDR2 FYNNEI. V was clipped by 6 bases and J by 8 bases; unmatched bases: 12. The CDR3 spells CASSRDRREDGYTF. The CDR3 region has the DNA TGTGCCAGCAGCCGGGACAGAAGGGAGGACGGCTACACCTTC.

The CDR3 here is CASSGLAGAPSVTDTQYF. Here the CDR3 DNA reads TGTGCCAGCTCGGGACTAGCGGGGGCCCCTAGTGTCACAGATACGCAGTATTTT. The gene calls are TRBV7-9 and TRBJ2-3, with 14 bases fitting TRBD2. The junction had 12 bases not matched to a gene; V was cut back by 8 bases and J by 2 bases. Germline values: CDR1 SEHNR, CDR2 FQNEAQ (reference sequence). This CDR3 comprises 18 residues.

This clone has a single count. The chain employs TRBV7-9 and TRBJ1-5; 7 bases align to TRBD1. The CDR3 is 15 amino acids. V dropped 5 bases and J dropped 6; count of bases not matched to a gene: 10. Per germline, CDR1 SEHNR and CDR2 FQNEAQ (reference sequence). The CDR3 is CASSPSRGVSQPQHF. The DNA of the CDR3 is TGTGCCAGCAGCCCCTCCAGGGGGGTAAGTCAGCCCCAGCATTTT. The whole variable domain, remainder taken from reference TRBV7-9 and TRBJ1-5, is DTGVSQNPRHKITKRGQNVTFRCDPISEHNRLYWYRQTLGQGPEFLTYFQNEAQLEKSRLLSDRFSAERPKGSFSTLEIQRTEQGDSAMYLCASSPSRGVSQPQHFGDGTRLSIL.

The chain employs TRBV5-1 and TRBJ2-6; maybe TRBD2 (5 bases). The germline V gene encodes CDR1 SGHRS and CDR2 YFSETQ. With 0 bases removed from V and 0 bases from J, the gap between germline ends came to 10 bases. This CDR3 region has 17 residues. CDR3 sequence (DNA): TGCGCCAGCAGCTTGGTTCACGGACTCTCTGGGGCCAACGTCCTGACTTTC. It encodes CASSLVHGLSGANVLTF.

The rearrangement links TRBV20-1 to TRBJ1-4; 11 nucleotides align to TRBD1. This CDR3 is built from 14 residues. The trim removed 3 bases at V and 7 bases at J, leaving 4 bases unmatched. CDR1 and CDR2 (germline): DFQATT, SNEGSKA (reference sequence). This CDR3 reads CSASPGQGVEKLFF. The CDR3 coding sequence is TGCAGTGCTAGTCCGGGACAGGGGGTTGAAAAACTGTTTTTT.

The CDR3 DNA follows: TGTGCCAGCAGCCCCAGGACTCAACAGCCCCAGCATTTT. Translation gives CASSPRTQQPQHF. The V gene is TRBV7-2, the J gene TRBJ1-5; D gene ambiguous. This CDR3 spans 13 amino acids. Looked up from germline, CDR1 is SGHTA and CDR2 is FQGNSA. The V and J ends lost 5 bases and 7 bases respectively, with 12 bases between them.

The V call is TRBV24-1, the J call TRBJ1-1; D is ambiguous. The CDR3 spans 14 residues. CDR1 and CDR2 from the germline V gene are KGHDR and SFDVKD. V was shortened by 3 bases and J by 1 base, with 8 bases between the two germline ends. The CDR3 region is CATSDPSTNTEAFF. CDR3 nucleotide sequence: TGTGCCACCAGTGATCCCTCAACGAACACTGAAGCTTTCTTT.

This sequence joins TRBV28 and TRBJ1-2, with 7 positions matching TRBD1. CDR3 length equals 14 residues. Germline assignment: CDR1 MDHEN and CDR2 SYDVKM. Germline trimming cut 4 bases from V and 0 bases from J; bases unmatched to any gene: 2. The CDR3 DNA reads as TGTGCCAGCAGTTCAGGGGGGTCTAACTATGGCTACACCTTC. Translated: CASSSGGSNYGYTF.

This chain connects TRBV7-9 to TRBJ2-5; possible D gene TRBD1, 6 bases. The germline V gene encodes CDR1 SEHNR and CDR2 FQNEAQ (reference sequence). The V and J ends lost 0 bases and 4 bases respectively, with 12 bases between them. The CDR3 covers 15 residues. CDR3 DNA: TGTGCCAGCAGCTTAGCGGTGGGGGCCGGAGAGACCCAGTACTTC. Its translation is CASSLAVGAGETQYF.

As DNA, the CDR3 is TGCAGCGTTGAAGTAGGTAGCCCCGGGGTTTCCGAGCAGTACTTC. Protein product: CSVEVGSPGVSEQYF. The chain uses TRBV29-1 and TRBJ2-7, with a possible D match to TRBD2 (5 bases). This CDR3 is built from 15 residues. Trimming pared 1 base from V and 6 bases from J, leaving 19 bases between. Germline V gene data show CDR1 as SQVTM and CDR2 as ANQGSEA.

The rearrangement joins TRBV18 to TRBJ2-1; the match to TRBD2 covers 13 bases. The germline V gene encodes CDR1 KGHSH and CDR2 LQKENI. J was trimmed by 5 bases and V by 3 bases; bases with no gene match: 4. The CDR3 is 16 amino acids. CDR3 in amino acids: CASSPTSGGTHNEQFF. CDR3 DNA: TGTGCCAGCTCACCGACTAGCGGGGGGACCCACAATGAGCAGTTCTTC. Filled out from reference TRBV18 and TRBJ2-1, the complete variable domain reads NAGVMQNPRHLVRRRGQEARLRCSPMKGHSHVYWYRQLPEEGLKFMVYLQKENIIDESGMPKERFSAEFPKEGPSILRIQQVVRGDSAAYFCASSPTSGGTHNEQFFGPGTRLTVL.

The CDR3 region has the DNA TGTGCCAGCAGCCAAGATCCCGGCGGGGCCGTCTCTGGAAACACCATATATTTT. Translation gives CASSQDPGGAVSGNTIYF. V and J are TRBV4-2 and TRBJ1-3; TRBD1 might be the D (5 bases). Deletions cut 0 bases from V and 0 bases from J, with 15 bases between. Germline loops: CDR1 LGHNA, CDR2 YNFKEQ. CDR3 length: 18 residues.

The V gene is TRBV10-3, the J gene TRBJ2-3; D call uncertain. The CDR3 length is 14 residues. CDR1 is ENHRY and CDR2 is SYGVKD in the germline V gene. Trimming shortened V by 10 bases and J by 2 bases, and 16 bases separated the two germline ends. The CDR3 is CASRHSDLTDTQYF. The CDR3 nucleotides read TGTGCCAGTCGACACTCCGACCTCACAGATACGCAGTATTTT.

This clone was observed a handful of times. The genes are TRBV27 and TRBJ2-2; D assignment may be TRBD1 or TRBD2 (5 bases each). The CDR3 is 16 amino acids. Germline CDR1 and CDR2: MNHEY and SMNVEV (reference sequence). V was clipped by 5 bases and J by 3 bases, with 16 bases between them. The CDR3 sequence is CASSDQGALDTGELFF. For the CDR3, the DNA is TGTGCCAGCAGTGATCAGGGAGCCTTGGACACCGGGGAGCTGTTTTTT.

The rearrangement uses TRBV9 and TRBJ1-4; 8 bases align to TRBD1. Germline lookup yields CDR1 SGDLS and CDR2 YYNGEE. V gave up 4 bases and J gave up 4 bases; unmatched junction bases: 3. The CDR3 sequence is 14 residues long. CDR3 nucleotide sequence: TGTGCCAGCAGCCAGGGGGCCCTTAATGAAAAACTGTTTTTT. Translated: CASSQGALNEKLFF.

The CDR3 nucleotides read TGTGCTAGTGGTTTGGTATCCGCGGGGGACACTGAAGCTTTCTTT. It is translated as CASGLVSAGDTEAFF. The genes are TRBV12-5 and TRBJ1-1; the D gene is possibly TRBD1 (5 bases). This CDR3 comprises 15 residues. Germline values: CDR1 LGHNT, CDR2 FRNRAP. V lost 0 bases and J lost 3, with 11 bases in between.

V gene TRBV30 combines with J gene TRBJ1-3, with D unclear. Germline assignment: CDR1 GTSNPN and CDR2 SVGIG (reference sequence). V lost 4 bases to trimming and J lost 0 bases, with 10 bases between them. There are 14 residues in the CDR3. CDR3 loop: CAWNVGSSGNTIYF. In DNA, the CDR3 is TGTGCCTGGAACGTAGGGAGCTCTGGAAACACCATATATTTT.

The rearrangement uses TRBV27 and TRBJ2-7; 11 bases map to TRBD2. Germline V gene data show CDR1 as MNHEY and CDR2 as SMNVEV (reference sequence). V lost 7 bases, J lost 5 bases, and 7 bases stayed unmatched. The CDR3 spans 14 residues. CDR3 loop: CASMAGTSGHEQYF. The CDR3 DNA follows: TGTGCCAGCATGGCCGGGACTAGCGGTCACGAGCAGTACTTC.

This chain links TRBV19 with TRBJ1-5, with D tentatively TRBD1 (5 bases). The CDR3 sequence is 15 residues long. V was pared by 3 bases and J by 0 bases, with 9 bases between. Germline V gene lookup returns CDR1 LNHDA and CDR2 SQIVND (reference sequence). CDR3 protein: CASSISRVSNQPQHF. The CDR3 DNA follows: TGTGCCAGTAGTATTAGCAGGGTTAGCAATCAGCCCCAGCATTTT.

The rearrangement joins TRBV5-4 to TRBJ1-2; 7 positions match TRBD1. This CDR3 has 14 residues. Per the germline V gene, CDR1 is SGHNT and CDR2 is YYREEE (reference sequence). V shed 4 bases, J shed 4 bases, and the junction held 7 bases outside the gene matches. CDR3 DNA: TGTGCCAGCAGCCCCCGGGACAGACTCTATGGCTACACCTTC. Protein sequence: CASSPRDRLYGYTF. The full variable domain, in which reference TRBV5-4 and TRBJ1-2 provide the parts outside the CDR3, is ETGVTQSPTHLIKTRGQQVTLRCSSQSGHNTVSWYQQALGQGPQFIFQYYREEENGRGNFPPRFSGLQFPNYSSELNVNALELDDSALYLCASSPRDRLYGYTFGSGTRLTVV.

This chain connects TRBV7-7 to TRBJ2-7; maybe TRBD1 (6 bases). The CDR3 length is 13 residues. V lost 5 bases, J lost 7 bases, and 15 bases lay in between. Germline V gene data show CDR1 as SSHAT and CDR2 as FNYEAQ (reference sequence). CDR3 nucleotides: TGTGCCAGCAGCCCAGGGGTGGGGCTGGAGCAGTACTTC. It specifies CASSPGVGLEQYF.

This chain connects TRBV5-8 to TRBJ1-2, with D tentatively TRBD1 (5 bases). V was clipped by 1 base and J by 8 bases, with 21 bases between them. Germline V gene data show CDR1 as SGHTS and CDR2 as YDEGEE. This CDR3 comprises 16 residues. For the CDR3, the DNA is TGTGCCAGCAGCTTGTTTTCGCCTCTGGAGGGGCGAGGCTACACCTTC. This encodes CASSLFSPLEGRGYTF.

The rearrangement joins TRBV15 to TRBJ1-2, with D perhaps TRBD1 (5 bases). CDR1 is LNHNV and CDR2 is YYDKDF in the germline V gene (reference sequence). V lost 1 base, J lost 1 base, and 13 bases lay in between. This CDR3 has 16 residues. CDR3 in amino acids: CATSRARQRYNYGYTF. Written as DNA, the CDR3 is TGTGCCACCAGCAGAGCCCGACAGCGCTATAACTATGGCTACACCTTC. Full variable domain (remainder filled in from reference TRBV15 and TRBJ1-2): DAMVIQNPRYQVTQFGKPVTLSCSQTLNHNVMYWYQQKSSQAPKLLFHYYDKDFNNEADTPDNFQSRRPNTSFCFLDIRSPGLGDTAMYLCATSRARQRYNYGYTFGSGTRLTVV.

This clone was observed once. The chain joins TRBV6-5 to TRBJ2-7; D may be TRBD1 or TRBD2 (5 bases each). The CDR3 is 14 amino acids. Trimming took 4 bases from V and 4 from J, leaving 14 bases between them. The V gene's germline CDR1 is MNHEY and CDR2 SVGAGI. The CDR3 is CASSFVSGPYEQYF. Written as DNA, the CDR3 is TGTGCCAGCAGTTTTGTTTCGGGGCCGTACGAGCAGTACTTC.

CDR3: CASRPREGELFF. The DNA of the CDR3 is TGTGCCAGCAGACCAAGGGAAGGGGAGCTGTTTTTT. V is TRBV3-1 (or the pseudogene TRBV3-2) and J is TRBJ2-2; D is undetermined. V was trimmed by 6 bases and J by 8 bases, leaving 10 bases between them. The CDR3 loop spans 12 amino acids. Germline CDR1 and CDR2: LGHDT and YNNKEL (reference sequence).

The chain joins TRBV28 to TRBJ1-5; tentatively, D is TRBD1 (5 bases). V was cut by 6 bases and J by 3 bases, with 15 bases left in between. The CDR3 is made up of 15 amino acids. Germline V gene data show CDR1 as MDHEN and CDR2 as SYDVKM. In DNA, the CDR3 is TGTGCCAGCAGGCGGGATCAGGGCCCCAATCAGCCCCAGCATTTT. Translation: CASRRDQGPNQPQHF.

The rearrangement links TRBV12-3 or TRBV12-4 to TRBJ1-2, with D perhaps TRBD1 (5 bases). The CDR3 runs to 13 residues. Trimming cost V 9 bases and J 1 base, with 12 bases left between them. CDR3 sequence (DNA): TGTGCCAGTAGTGAACAGGTTAACTATGGCTACACCTTC. This encodes CASSEQVNYGYTF.

The chain uses TRBV27 and TRBJ1-3; TRBD1 matches 7 bases. V shed 2 bases and J 0 bases; nucleotides not matched to a gene: 7. Germline CDR1 is MNHEY and CDR2 is SMNVEV (reference sequence). CDR3 length: 17 amino acids. CDR3 sequence reads: CASSLNHRGFSGNTIYF. CDR3 bases: TGTGCCAGCAGTTTAAACCACAGGGGTTTCTCTGGAAACACCATATATTTT.

The V and J genes are TRBV6-6 and TRBJ1-3; 9 bases are a match to TRBD1. The CDR3 extends over 17 amino acids. Per germline, CDR1 MNHNY and CDR2 SVGAGI (reference sequence). Trimming at V came to 5 bases and at J to 3 bases, leaving 11 bases not matched to a gene. As DNA, the CDR3 is TGTGCCAGCAGTCAACCGGACAGGGGACTTTATGGAAACACCATATATTTT. This gives the protein CASSQPDRGLYGNTIYF.

The chain employs TRBV19 and TRBJ1-2; 10 bases align to TRBD1. Germline loops: CDR1 LNHDA, CDR2 SQIVND (reference sequence). The length of the CDR3 is 15 residues. J gave up 6 bases and V 6 bases, and 10 bases lay outside the gene matches. The CDR3 DNA reads TGTGCCAGTAGCATGGGACAGGGGAAAATAGATGGCTACACCTTC. The encoded protein is CASSMGQGKIDGYTF.